These 23 T cell receptor beta chains originate from one sample sequenced in a study of OX40 agonist ivuxolimab in advanced cancers. Clones were read by immunoSEQ multiplex PCR, and TCRdb kept only the in-frame ones, dropping some. The sample consists of 52,000 or so clones, less than 85% of them appearing once. The sample consisted of CD4+ or CD8+ T cells sorted from blood, taken in a trial of the OX40 agonist ivuxolimab. These TCRs come from an adult with an advanced solid tumor such as melanoma, head and neck, liver or kidney cancer.

This sequence joins TRBV5-1 and TRBJ2-7; no clear D gene. V gave up 1 base and J gave up 1 base, with 9 bases separating them. From germline, CDR1 is SGHRS and CDR2 YFSETQ. The CDR3 consists of 14 residues. The CDR3 DNA sequence: TGCGCCAGCAGCTTGTTGGGCAGTTCCTACGAGCAGTACTTC. This encodes CASSLLGSSYEQYF.

This clone was seen a single time. The chain combines TRBV5-4 with TRBJ1-2; D is perhaps TRBD1 (5 bases). Per germline, CDR1 SGHNT and CDR2 YYREEE (reference sequence). Trimming removed 4 bases at V and 5 bases at J, with 12 bases between. The CDR3 is 13 residues long. This chain's CDR3 is CASSQGASYGYTF. CDR3 bases: TGTGCCAGCAGCCAAGGGGCATCTTATGGCTACACCTTC.

The chain couples TRBV14 to TRBJ2-4; 8 positions match TRBD2. Germline values: CDR1 SGHDN, CDR2 FVKESK. This CDR3 region has 19 residues. With 1 base clipped from V and 1 base from J, the junction kept 12 bases outside the gene matches. The CDR3 DNA reads TGTGCCAGCAGCCAAGTGCGGACTAGCCGCGGTGGGGCCAAAAACATTCAGTACTTC. Its translation: CASSQVRTSRGGAKNIQYF.

The chain has TRBV19 and TRBJ1-5, with D possibly matching TRBD1 (5 bases). Germline-derived CDR1 and CDR2 are LNHDA and SQIVND (reference sequence). Between the trimmed V and J ends, which lost 7 bases and 3 bases, there was a span of 19 bases. The CDR3 loop spans 16 amino acids. The CDR3 bases are TGTGCCAGTATTACTTTCGCCGACAGCAACAATCAGCCCCAGCATTTT. Translation gives CASITFADSNNQPQHF.

V gene TRBV4-2 combines with J gene TRBJ1-1; D gene unclear. This CDR3 is built from 14 residues. CDR1 LGHNA and CDR2 YNFKEQ come from the germline V gene. Trimming shortened V by 0 bases and J by 1 base, and 6 bases separated the two germline ends. CDR3 amino acids: CASSQERQNTEAFF. CDR3 nucleotides: TGTGCCAGCAGCCAAGAGAGGCAGAACACTGAAGCTTTCTTT.

This sequence joins TRBV7-2 and TRBJ1-3; D gene uncertain. Germline V gene data show CDR1 as SGHTA and CDR2 as FQGNSA. There are 13 residues in the CDR3. Trimming shortened V by 4 bases and J by 6 bases, and 10 bases separated the two germline ends. The CDR3 here is CASSYKVENTIYF. The DNA of the CDR3 is TGTGCCAGCAGCTACAAGGTTGAAAACACCATATATTTT.

This sequence joins TRBV11-3 and TRBJ1-3; D is unclear. Trimming left V 1 base short and J 0 bases short, with 7 bases between. CDR1 is SGHNT, CDR2 YENEEA, per germline. This CDR3 contains 15 residues. The DNA for the CDR3 is TGTGCCAGCAGCTTAGGAGCTAACTCTGGAAACACCATATATTTT. Translated: CASSLGANSGNTIYF.

This chain connects TRBV9 to TRBJ1-3; D is ambiguous. The CDR3 consists of 18 residues. V gave up 2 bases and J gave up 3 bases, with 21 bases separating them. Germline loops: CDR1 SGDLS, CDR2 YYNGEE. The CDR3 sequence: CASSVSSPTVDHGNTIYF. The DNA for the CDR3 is TGTGCCAGCAGCGTTAGTAGCCCGACCGTTGACCATGGAAACACCATATATTTT.

This sequence joins TRBV10-3 and TRBJ1-1; no definite D call. This CDR3 spans 14 amino acids. Trimming shortened V by 4 bases and J by 3 bases, and 12 bases separated the two germline ends. Looked up from germline, CDR1 is ENHRY and CDR2 is SYGVKD. The CDR3 DNA sequence: TGTGCCATCAGTGCTAATGGTGGGGACACTGAAGCTTTCTTT. It encodes CAISANGGDTEAFF.

This rearrangement joins TRBV2 to TRBJ1-1, with 8 bases fitting TRBD1. In germline, CDR1 is SNHLY, CDR2 FYNNEI. The CDR3 totals 13 residues. CDR3 residues: CAEGQGGNTEAFF. The CDR3 DNA sequence: TGTGCGGAAGGACAGGGAGGGAACACTGAAGCTTTCTTT.

The V and J genes are TRBV7-2 and TRBJ2-3, with 10 positions matching TRBD2. This CDR3 is built from 16 residues. V was pared by 0 bases and J by 5 bases, with 5 bases of the junction left unmatched. Germline CDR1 is SGHTA and CDR2 is FQGNSA. The CDR3 DNA is TGTGCCAGCAGCTTAGCGCTAGCGGGGGCCGGAGATACGCAGTATTTT. It specifies CASSLALAGAGDTQYF.

The V gene is TRBV2, the J gene TRBJ1-2; 11 bases fit TRBD1. In germline, CDR1 is SNHLY, CDR2 FYNNEI. With V trimmed by 3 bases and J by 2 bases, 5 bases remained unmatched. The CDR3 extends over 16 amino acids. CDR3 amino acids: CASSDWDRGRNYGYTF. The CDR3 DNA sequence: TGTGCCAGCAGTGACTGGGACAGGGGGAGAAACTATGGCTACACCTTC.

The V gene is TRBV13, the J gene TRBJ2-7, with 9 positions matching TRBD1. V lost 4 bases, J lost 2 bases, and 12 bases stayed unmatched. There are 17 residues in the CDR3. Germline lookup yields CDR1 PRHDT and CDR2 FYEKMQ (reference sequence). The CDR3 DNA reads TGTGCCAGCAGCTACCAATCCCGGACAGGGGTAGCCTACGAGCAGTACTTC. Protein sequence: CASSYQSRTGVAYEQYF.

V usage is TRBV5-1 and J usage is TRBJ2-5; 8 bases are shared with TRBD2. Unmatched junction bases numbered 5, after V lost 4 bases and J lost 3 bases. This CDR3 comprises 14 residues. The germline gives CDR1 SGHRS, CDR2 YFSETQ. The CDR3 DNA reads TGCGCCAGCAGCCTTACTAGCGGCGAAGAGACCCAGTACTTC. It yields the protein CASSLTSGEETQYF.

Here the CDR3 DNA reads TGTGCCAGCAGTTTATACCCGGGCGGGGAGACCCAGTACTTC. Protein product: CASSLYPGGETQYF. The rearrangement uses TRBV28 and TRBJ2-5; D may be TRBD2 (5 bases). CDR3 length equals 14 residues. Germline CDR1 and CDR2: MDHEN and SYDVKM. V was cut by 1 base and J by 5 bases, with 11 bases left in between.

This clone was seen a single time. The chain couples TRBV29-1 to TRBJ1-5, with D unresolved. The V end was cut by 5 bases, the J end by 0 bases, with 5 bases between. The CDR3 is 12 residues long. CDR1 and CDR2 (germline): SQVTM, ANQGSEA. CDR3 in amino acids: CSVRDSNQPQHF. For the CDR3, the DNA is TGCAGCGTTCGGGATAGCAATCAGCCCCAGCATTTT.

The chain recombines TRBV11-3 with TRBJ1-1; the match to TRBD1 covers 8 bases. This CDR3 has 14 amino acids. Unmatched junction bases numbered 4, after V lost 5 bases and J lost 2 bases. In germline, CDR1 is SGHNT, CDR2 YENEEA. This chain's CDR3 is CASSEQGENTEAFF. The CDR3 bases are TGTGCCAGCAGCGAACAGGGGGAAAACACTGAAGCTTTCTTT.

This chain joins TRBV11-2 and TRBJ2-1, with 14 positions matching TRBD2. The CDR3 contains 17 residues. Germline CDR1 is SGHAT and CDR2 is FQNNGV. The V segment lost 5 bases and the J segment 8 bases; nucleotides outside the gene matches: 11. In nucleotides, the CDR3 is TGTGCCAGCAGCACCCGGACTAGCGGGGGGTTCCGGTATGAGCAGTTCTTC. Translated, it gives CASSTRTSGGFRYEQFF.

This chain joins TRBV19 and TRBJ2-3; D ambiguous. The V end was cut by 4 bases, the J end by 3 bases, with 5 bases between. Germline-derived CDR1 and CDR2 are LNHDA and SQIVND (reference sequence). The CDR3 consists of 12 residues. This CDR3 reads CASSRTTDTQYF. The CDR3 DNA sequence: TGTGCCAGTAGTAGGACGACAGATACGCAGTATTTT. The whole variable domain, remainder taken from reference TRBV19 and TRBJ2-3, is DGGITQSPKYLFRKEGQNVTLSCEQNLNHDAMYWYRQDPGQGLRLIYYSQIVNDFQKGDIAEGYSVSREKKESFPLTVTSAQKNPTAFYLCASSRTTDTQYFGPGTRLTVL.

The chain joins TRBV5-4 to TRBJ2-1; 7 bases align to TRBD2. The V gene end was trimmed by 0 bases and the J gene end by 4 bases; junction bases not matched to a gene: 4. Germline V gives CDR1 SGHNT, CDR2 YYREEE (reference sequence). The CDR3 sequence is 15 residues long. CDR3 bases: TGTGCCAGCAGCTTGGCGGGGGGTTATTACAATGAGCAGTTCTTC. Amino acids: CASSLAGGYYNEQFF.

The V and J genes are TRBV30 and TRBJ1-5, with 11 bases lining up with TRBD1. Germline V gene lookup returns CDR1 GTSNPN and CDR2 SVGIG (reference sequence). This CDR3 comprises 14 residues. J was trimmed by 5 bases and V by 5 bases; bases with no gene match: 5. The CDR3 DNA is TGTGCCTGGGCGGGACAGGGGGTTTATCAGCCCCAGCATTTT. Translating it yields CAWAGQGVYQPQHF.

This clone was seen a handful of times. The rearrangement uses TRBV7-9 and TRBJ2-7; TRBD1 aligns across 7 bases. CDR1 and CDR2 from the germline V gene are SEHNR and FQNEAQ (reference sequence). The J segment lost 6 bases and the V segment lost 5 bases, leaving 7 bases of the junction unmatched. The CDR3 covers 13 residues. In DNA form, the CDR3 reads TGTGCCAGCAGCCCGACAGGGTTTGGCGAGCAGTACTTC. It codes for CASSPTGFGEQYF.

This clone has just one count. V is TRBV11-2 and J is TRBJ2-3; no firm D call. The germline CDR1 and CDR2 sequences are SGHAT and FQNNGV. CDR3 length: 12 amino acids. The V gene lost 0 bases and the J gene lost 7 bases, with 5 bases spanning the gap. As DNA, the CDR3 is TGTGCCAGCAGCTTAGACCAAAATACGCAGTATTTT. Amino acids: CASSLDQNTQYF.